These T cell receptor beta chains were read from a single sample in a study of early T cells in non-severe SARS-CoV-2 infection. MiXCR, applied by TCRdb to the 5' RACE reads, yields one record per CDR3 protein. The sample includes more than 20,000 distinct CDR3 sequences, 4% to 5% of them seen just once. Sequenced material: whole blood. The origin of the receptors is an adult who was a healthcare worker with PCR-confirmed SARS-CoV-2 infection or an uninfected control (not recorded which). Both conserved end residues are part of each CDR3. The order of the fields is V gene, clone size, J gene, D gene, CDR3 protein, CDR3 DNA. A D gene is named only where the DNA matches it firmly. A row's size may be missing; if present it is once, few, many or a size class.

>TRBV11-3|many|TRBJ1-1|TRBD1
CASSPGTGMKDTEAFF
TGTGCCAGCAGCCCAGGGACAGGGATGAAGGACACTGAAGCTTTCTTT
>TRBV19|many|TRBJ2-4|TRBD1
CASDPGTGRNIQYF
TGTGCCAGTGACCCCGGGACAGGGAGAAACATTCAGTACTTC
>TRBV28|-|TRBJ2-7|-
CASSLWDSLYF
TGTGCCAGCAGTTTATGGGACAGTCTGTACTTC
>TRBV18|many|TRBJ1-4|TRBD1
CASSPGTGGNEKLFF
TGTGCCAGCTCACCGGGGACAGGGGGGAATGAAAAACTGTTTTTT
>TRBV29-1|medium-sized|TRBJ2-1|-
CSVDTPLSSYNEQFF
TGCAGCGTTGACACGCCCTTGAGCTCCTACAATGAGCAGTTCTTC
>TRBV7-9|many|TRBJ2-6|TRBD1
CASSLAPQGTGANVLTF
TGTGCCAGCAGTCTAGCACCACAGGGGACTGGGGCCAACGTCCTGACTTTC
>TRBV7-3|many|TRBJ2-2|TRBD2
CASSSTSGMGTGELFF
TGTGCCAGCAGCTCCACTAGCGGGATGGGCACCGGGGAGCTGTTTTTT
>TRBV10-2|many|TRBJ1-3|TRBD1
CASSESQGARNTIYF
TGCGCCAGCAGTGAGTCCCAGGGGGCAAGAAACACCATATATTTT
>TRBV9|-|TRBJ2-1|TRBD2
CASSYSGSRGVYNEQFF
TGTGCCAGCAGCTATAGCGGGAGCCGAGGGGTATACAATGAGCAGTTCTTC
>TRBV28|-|TRBJ2-3|-
CVSIPPDSHTDTQYF
TGTGTCAGCATCCCCCCGGACAGTCACACAGATACGCAGTATTTT
>TRBV6-5|many|TRBJ1-1|-
CASIPPGKNTEAFF
TGTGCCAGCATTCCGCCCGGGAAAAACACTGAAGCTTTCTTT
>TRBV27|-|TRBJ2-7|TRBD1
CASRDRGEDEQYF
TGTGCCAGCCGGGACAGGGGAGAGGACGAGCAGTACTTC
>TRBV4-1|many|TRBJ2-1|TRBD2
CASSQDPLAGVPNEQFF
TGCGCCAGCAGCCAAGATCCACTAGCGGGGGTCCCCAATGAGCAGTTCTTC
>TRBV6-1|many|TRBJ1-5|-
CASVGSNQPQHF
TGTGCCAGCGTAGGTAGCAATCAGCCCCAGCATTTT
>TRBV7-9|many|TRBJ2-7|-
CASSLASVGSDEQYF
TGTGCCAGCAGCTTAGCTTCGGTCGGGAGTGACGAGCAGTACTTC
>TRBV11-2|many|TRBJ2-5|-
CASSLDRFIVETQYF
TGTGCCAGCAGCTTAGATCGTTTTATCGTGGAGACCCAGTACTTC
>TRBV20-1|few|TRBJ2-1|TRBD2
CSARRPSGLYSYNEQFF
TGCAGTGCTAGGAGGCCTAGCGGGCTGTACTCCTACAATGAGCAGTTCTTC
>TRBV28|many|TRBJ2-7|-
CASSLTLGGEQYF
TGTGCCAGCAGTTTGACTCTTGGGGGCGAGCAGTACTTC
>TRBV7-3|-|TRBJ2-3|-
CASSPGTFTDTQYF
TGTGCCAGCAGCCCCGGGACTTTCACAGATACGCAGTATTTT
>TRBV28|-|TRBJ1-2|-
CASSSAAAYGYTF
TGTGCCAGCAGTTCGGCGGCAGCCTATGGCTACACCTTC
>TRBV27|-|TRBJ1-4|-
CASSFRQGNEKLFF
TGTGCCAGCAGTTTCCGTCAGGGAAATGAAAAACTGTTTTTT
>TRBV9|few|TRBJ2-1|-
CASSVASSGEQFF
TGTGCCAGCAGCGTAGCCTCCTCGGGTGAGCAGTTCTTC
>TRBV20-1|many|TRBJ2-7|TRBD2
CSATPGGVAGVGYEQYF
TGCAGTGCCACTCCCGGAGGGGTAGCGGGAGTAGGCTACGAGCAGTACTTC
>TRBV27|many|TRBJ2-2|-
CASSLSPGELFF
TGTGCCAGCAGTTTATCGCCCGGGGAGCTGTTTTTT
>TRBV7-6|few|TRBJ2-1|-
CASSSPGLTQFF
TGTGCCAGCAGCTCACCGGGACTTACCCAGTTCTTC
>TRBV7-8|few|TRBJ2-3|TRBD2
CASSHLAGGQGNGDTQYF
TGTGCCAGCAGCCATCTAGCGGGAGGCCAAGGGAATGGTGATACGCAGTATTTT